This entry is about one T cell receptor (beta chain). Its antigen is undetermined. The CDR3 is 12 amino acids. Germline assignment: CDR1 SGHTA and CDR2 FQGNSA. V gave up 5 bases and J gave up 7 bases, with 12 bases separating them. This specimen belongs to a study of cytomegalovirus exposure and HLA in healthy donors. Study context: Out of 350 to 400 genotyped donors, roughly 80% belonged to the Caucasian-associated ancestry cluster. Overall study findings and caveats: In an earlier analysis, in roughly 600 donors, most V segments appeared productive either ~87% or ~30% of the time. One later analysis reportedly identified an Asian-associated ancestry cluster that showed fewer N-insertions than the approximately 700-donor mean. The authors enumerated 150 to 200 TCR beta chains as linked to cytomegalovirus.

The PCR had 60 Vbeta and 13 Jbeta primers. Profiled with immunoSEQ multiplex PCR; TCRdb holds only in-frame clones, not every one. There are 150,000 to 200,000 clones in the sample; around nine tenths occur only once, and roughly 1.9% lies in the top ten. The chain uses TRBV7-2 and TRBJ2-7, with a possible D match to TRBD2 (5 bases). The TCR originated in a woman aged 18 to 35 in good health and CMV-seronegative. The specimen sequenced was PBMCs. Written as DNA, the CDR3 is TGTGCCAGCAGCCTCGGACTTAAAGAGCAGTACTTC. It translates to CASSLGLKEQYF.